The 28 T cell receptor beta chains below were found in one sample sequenced in a study of shared clonotypes between healthy human individuals. Profiled with immunoSEQ multiplex PCR; TCRdb holds only in-frame clones, not every one. Of more than 2,000,000 clones listed, approximately 95% are singletons. Material for sequencing was naive CD4+ T cells from PBMCs. Sample subset: CD45RA+ positively selected. These receptors came from a man aged 18 to 35 in good health. Some clones in this sample may be carry-over from other donors' samples.

In DNA form, the CDR3 reads TGTGCTAGTGGTCCCGGACGACCGGCGCACACTGAAGCTTTCTTT. It specifies CASGPGRPAHTEAFF. The chain carries TRBV12-5 and TRBJ1-1; D is ambiguous. Germline CDR1 reads LGHNT; CDR2 reads FRNRAP. V was clipped by 5 bases and J by 3 bases, with 16 bases between them. The CDR3 is 15 residues long.

V usage is TRBV10-3 and J usage is TRBJ2-7; 10 bases are shared with TRBD1. CDR3 length equals 16 residues. Germline values: CDR1 ENHRY, CDR2 SYGVKD. The V gene end was trimmed by 9 bases and the J gene end by 0 bases; junction bases not matched to a gene: 11. The CDR3 protein is CAMGQGTRKGSYEQYF. CDR3 coding DNA: TGTGCCATGGGACAGGGGACCCGCAAGGGCTCCTACGAGCAGTACTTC.

This clone was seen only once. Within the sample, other DNA sequences also encode this same CDR3. The CDR3 DNA is TGTGCCAGCAGTTCCCCGGGGACATCCTCCTACGAGCAGTACTTC. This sequence encodes CASSSPGTSSYEQYF. The rearrangement joins TRBV28 to TRBJ2-7, with D possibly TRBD1 on 6 matching bases. V was pared by 4 bases and J by 0 bases, with 13 bases between. CDR1 and CDR2 (germline): MDHEN, SYDVKM. The CDR3 is 15 amino acids.

This chain uses TRBV5-1 with TRBJ2-1; 8 bases align to TRBD2. Per the germline V gene, CDR1 is SGHRS and CDR2 is YFSETQ. CDR3 length: 15 amino acids. The trim removed 4 bases at V and 2 bases at J, leaving 5 bases unmatched. DNA of the CDR3: TGCGCCAGCAGCGCGGGGGGCTTGACCTACAATGAGCAGTTCTTC. Protein sequence: CASSAGGLTYNEQFF.

The chain recombines TRBV5-1 with TRBJ1-3; D might be TRBD1 (5 bases). CDR3 size: 16 residues. The V end lost 4 bases, the J end lost 4 bases, and 18 bases lay between the germline ends. Germline CDR1 and CDR2: SGHRS and YFSETQ. CDR3: CASSLGTAGRGNTIYF. The CDR3 region has the DNA TGCGCCAGCAGCCTGGGGACTGCTGGTAGGGGAAACACCATATATTTT.

J is TRBJ1-3 and V is TRBV28; D is perhaps TRBD1 (6 bases). This CDR3 is built from 17 residues. Germline CDR1 is MDHEN and CDR2 is SYDVKM. V was trimmed by 4 bases and J by 0 bases, leaving 16 bases between them. As DNA, the CDR3 is TGTGCCAGCAGTTCGCCGTCGACAGGCCGCTCTGGAAACACCATATATTTT. It encodes CASSSPSTGRSGNTIYF.

The V and J genes are TRBV29-1 and TRBJ1-1, with a possible D match to TRBD1 (6 bases). The V end lost 4 bases, the J end lost 4 bases, and 16 bases lay between the germline ends. The germline V gene has CDR1 SQVTM and CDR2 ANQGSEA. The CDR3 length is 14 residues. CDR3 amino acids: CSVVPGGDFTEAFF. The CDR3 nucleotides read TGCAGCGTTGTACCGGGGGGCGATTTCACTGAAGCTTTCTTT.

The chain joins TRBV9 to TRBJ1-1, with D possibly matching TRBD1 (5 bases). The germline gives CDR1 SGDLS, CDR2 YYNGEE. V lost 0 bases, J lost 2 bases, and 8 bases lay in between. The CDR3 length is 14 residues. CDR3: CASSVDRTNTEAFF. Written as DNA, the CDR3 is TGTGCCAGCAGCGTAGACAGGACAAACACTGAAGCTTTCTTT. Variable domain in full (rest from reference TRBV9 and TRBJ1-1): DSGVTQTPKHLITATGQRVTLRCSPRSGDLSVYWYQQSLDQGLQFLIQYYNGEERAKGNILERFSAQQFPDLHSELNLSSLELGDSALYFCASSVDRTNTEAFFGQGTRLTVV.

The V and J genes are TRBV27 and TRBJ2-7; 7 nucleotides align to TRBD2. The CDR3 contains 15 residues. After removal of 6 bases from V and 2 bases from J, the junction contained 10 bases not matched to a gene. CDR1 and CDR2 (germline): MNHEY, SMNVEV (reference sequence). The CDR3 nucleotides are TGTGCCAGCAGCCGAAGCGGCGGGGGAACCTACGAGCAGTACTTC. This translates into CASSRSGGGTYEQYF.

The chain recombines TRBV12-5 with TRBJ2-3; 8 bases are a match to TRBD1. Unmatched junction bases numbered 16, after V lost 1 base and J lost 4 bases. There are 19 residues in the CDR3. Germline values: CDR1 LGHNT, CDR2 FRNRAP. The CDR3 is CASGLGLGVGTGSADTQYF. The DNA of the CDR3 is TGTGCTAGTGGTTTGGGACTTGGAGTTGGGACAGGCTCAGCAGATACGCAGTATTTT.

The chain is built from TRBV9 and TRBJ2-3; D is unclear. The CDR3 contains 14 residues. V dropped 4 bases and J dropped 0 bases, with 9 bases sitting between them. CDR1 SGDLS and CDR2 YYNGEE come from the germline V gene. CDR3 nucleotides: TGTGCCAGCAGCATAGACGGAAGCACAGATACGCAGTATTTT. It yields the protein CASSIDGSTDTQYF.

The chain joins TRBV6-6 to TRBJ1-1; D is undetermined. Trimming removed 7 bases from V and 0 bases from J, with 12 bases in between. Germline values: CDR1 MNHNY, CDR2 SVGAGI (reference sequence). The CDR3 extends over 14 amino acids. CDR3 amino acids: CASKVQPMNTEAFF. As DNA, the CDR3 is TGTGCCAGCAAGGTTCAACCCATGAACACTGAAGCTTTCTTT.

A remark on this clone: Other DNA sequences within the sample encode an identical CDR3. V and J are TRBV5-1 and TRBJ2-5; no reliable D call. This CDR3 comprises 14 residues. Germline V gene lookup returns CDR1 SGHRS and CDR2 YFSETQ. The V and J ends lost 0 bases and 1 base respectively, with 7 bases between them. The CDR3 region is CASSLGGTQETQYF. The CDR3 DNA is TGCGCCAGCAGCTTGGGGGGAACCCAAGAGACCCAGTACTTC.

The chain links TRBV6-5 to TRBJ2-3; no definite D call. This CDR3 has 15 residues. Trimming left V 8 bases short and J 2 bases short, with 17 bases between. The germline V gene encodes CDR1 MNHEY and CDR2 SVGAGI. The CDR3 sequence: CASRTPGGITDTQYF. The CDR3 region has the DNA TGTGCCAGCCGAACCCCCGGCGGAATCACAGATACGCAGTATTTT.

V and J are TRBV18 and TRBJ2-5; D is uncertain. Germline lookup yields CDR1 KGHSH and CDR2 LQKENI. V was trimmed by 5 bases and J by 2 bases, leaving 9 bases between them. The CDR3 loop spans 13 amino acids. This CDR3 is CASSIGLQETQYF. The CDR3 DNA follows: TGTGCCAGCTCAATTGGGCTGCAAGAGACCCAGTACTTC. The full variable domain, in which reference TRBV18 and TRBJ2-5 provide the parts outside the CDR3, is NAGVMQNPRHLVRRRGQEARLRCSPMKGHSHVYWYRQLPEEGLKFMVYLQKENIIDESGMPKERFSAEFPKEGPSILRIQQVVRGDSAAYFCASSIGLQETQYFGPGTRLLVL.

The V call is TRBV28, the J call TRBJ2-7; no definite D call. Germline CDR1 is MDHEN and CDR2 is SYDVKM. Trimming shortened V by 3 bases and J by 7 bases, and 7 bases separated the two germline ends. This CDR3 is built from 11 residues. CDR3: CASSFSGEQYF. For the CDR3, the DNA is TGTGCCAGCAGTTTCTCCGGGGAGCAGTACTTC.

V gene TRBV6-5 combines with J gene TRBJ2-5; 8 bases agree with TRBD1. V lost 6 bases to trimming and J lost 5 bases; unmatched junction nucleotides: 11. The germline CDR1 and CDR2 sequences are MNHEY and SVGAGI. There are 15 residues in the CDR3. CDR3 region: CASSPGQGRDETQYF. The CDR3 nucleotides read TGTGCCAGCAGCCCCGGACAGGGAAGGGACGAGACCCAGTACTTC.

The J gene is TRBJ2-7, the V gene TRBV7-2, with TRBD2 matching 13 bases. The CDR3 covers 15 residues. V was clipped by 5 bases and J by 6 bases; unmatched bases: 7. Germline values: CDR1 SGHTA, CDR2 FQGNSA. In nucleotides, the CDR3 is TGTGCCAGCAGCCTTCCGACTAGCGGGAGGTCCGAGCAGTACTTC. It specifies CASSLPTSGRSEQYF.

The V gene is TRBV9, the J gene TRBJ1-4, with 9 bases fitting TRBD1. The CDR3 has 17 residues. Germline lookup yields CDR1 SGDLS and CDR2 YYNGEE. The ends lost 2 bases at V and 8 bases at J; junction bases unmatched: 13. The CDR3 DNA sequence: TGTGCCAGCAGCGTTGAACAGGGGGCGGTTGGCGGCGAAAAACTGTTTTTT. Translation: CASSVEQGAVGGEKLFF. Full variable domain (remainder filled in from reference TRBV9 and TRBJ1-4): DSGVTQTPKHLITATGQRVTLRCSPRSGDLSVYWYQQSLDQGLQFLIQYYNGEERAKGNILERFSAQQFPDLHSELNLSSLELGDSALYFCASSVEQGAVGGEKLFFGSGTQLSVL.

This clone has only one observation. This chain uses TRBV7-9 with TRBJ1-1, with TRBD1 as a possible D gene (5 bases). CDR3 length: 18 amino acids. The germline V gene encodes CDR1 SEHNR and CDR2 FQNEAQ (reference sequence). V lost 2 bases to trimming and J lost 1 base, with 20 bases between them. CDR3 in amino acids: CASSLSRGVRGRNTEAFF. CDR3 DNA: TGTGCCAGCAGCTTATCCCGCGGGGTTCGGGGGAGGAACACTGAAGCTTTCTTT.

The chain employs TRBV6-6 and TRBJ2-4; D unclear. Trimming shortened V by 0 bases and J by 9 bases, and 15 bases separated the two germline ends. Germline lookup yields CDR1 MNHNY and CDR2 SVGAGI (reference sequence). CDR3 length equals 15 residues. Written as DNA, the CDR3 is TGTGCCAGCAGTTACTCGATACCAGTCCCGGGCATTCAGTACTTC. This codes for CASSYSIPVPGIQYF.

The chain couples TRBV4-1 to TRBJ1-5, with D perhaps matching TRBD1 (6 bases). Trimming pared 1 base from V and 5 bases from J, leaving 12 bases between. Per germline, CDR1 MGHRA and CDR2 YSYEKL. The CDR3 covers 15 residues. CDR3 residues: CASSQGVWGHQPQHF. CDR3 nucleotides: TGCGCCAGCAGCCAAGGGGTGTGGGGGCATCAGCCCCAGCATTTT.

The rearrangement joins TRBV5-1 to TRBJ2-2; D perhaps matches TRBD2 (5 bases). Germline CDR1 and CDR2: SGHRS and YFSETQ. The germline V and J ends were trimmed by 2 bases and 2 bases, with 10 bases remaining between them. There are 15 residues in the CDR3. CDR3 in amino acids: CASSFGVQNTGELFF. The CDR3 coding sequence is TGCGCCAGCAGCTTCGGGGTTCAAAACACCGGGGAGCTGTTTTTT.

The chain employs TRBV5-1 and TRBJ2-3, with a possible D match to TRBD1 (5 bases). The CDR3 has 15 residues. V was shortened by 4 bases and J by 1 base, with 13 bases between the two germline ends. CDR1 and CDR2 (germline): SGHRS, YFSETQ. CDR3 region: CASSVERRGTDTQYF. CDR3 coding DNA: TGCGCCAGCAGCGTTGAGCGCAGGGGCACAGATACGCAGTATTTT.

J is TRBJ1-3 and V is TRBV7-2, with D possibly TRBD1 on 6 matching bases. V shed 5 bases and J shed 2 bases, with 13 bases lying between them. The V gene's germline CDR1 is SGHTA and CDR2 FQGNSA. The CDR3 spans 15 residues. The CDR3 bases are TGTGCCAGCAGCCAATCCACAGGGCCTGGAAACACCATATATTTT. Amino acids: CASSQSTGPGNTIYF.

The chain employs TRBV10-2 and TRBJ2-7, with D tentatively TRBD1 (6 bases). Trimming took 5 bases from V and 2 from J, leaving 16 bases between them. Looked up from germline, CDR1 is WSHSY and CDR2 is SAAADI. The CDR3 extends over 15 amino acids. The CDR3 DNA reads TGCGCCAGCAGTCTGAGAATACAGGGCCCCTACGAGCAGTACTTC. Translated, it gives CASSLRIQGPYEQYF.

The chain links TRBV6-7 to TRBJ2-3; either TRBD1 or TRBD2 may supply D (5 bases each). TRBV6-7 is reported as an ORF; its role is uncertain. The V end was cut by 4 bases, the J end by 0 bases, with 8 bases between. The CDR3 is 14 residues long. Here the CDR3 reads CASSSRDSTDTQYF. The CDR3 coding sequence is TGTGCCAGCAGTTCCCGGGACAGCACAGATACGCAGTATTTT.

This clone was observed a handful of times. This chain's CDR3 is CASSLRQDEAFF. The CDR3 nucleotides read TGTGCCAGCTCACTACGACAGGATGAAGCTTTCTTT. The rearrangement uses TRBV18 and TRBJ1-1; possible D gene TRBD1, 6 bases. CDR1 is KGHSH and CDR2 is LQKENI in the germline V gene. There are 12 residues in the CDR3. The V gene lost 4 bases and the J gene lost 7 bases, with 10 bases spanning the gap.